The present entry profiles one TCR beta chain with its context. Antigen specificity is unknown. The data were obtained in a study of beta chain features in type 1 diabetes. Every isolated RNA sample was fully reverse transcribed, so sequencing captured expressed TCRB transcripts. Method: immunoSEQ multiplex PCR; TCRdb's copy keeps in-frame clones and lacks some. The profile shows a few hundred thousand clones, about 13% of them singletons. Broader study findings: Shorter TCRB CDR3s, moderately but significantly so, marked every one of the four CD4+ subsets in Type 1 diabetes patients.

This sequence was found in a man aged 30 to 45 with type 1 diabetes. The sequenced sample consisted of naive CD4+ T cells from blood.

CDR3 protein: CASSIAGGPDEQFF. The CDR3 nucleotides read TGTGCCAGCAGCATAGCGGGAGGGCCGGATGAGCAGTTCTTC. The chain joins TRBV2 to TRBJ2-1; TRBD2 matches at 11 bases. Germline CDR1 SNHLY, CDR2 FYNNEI. Losses at the gene ends were 6 bases for V and 8 bases for J; bases not matched to a gene: 6. This CDR3 is 14 amino acids long.